These 14 T cell receptor beta chains came from one sample sequenced in a study of T cell repertoires in cytomegalovirus infection. Each CDR3 protein is one row after TCRdb ran MiXCR on the reads. Of approximately 990,000 distinct CDR3 sequences in the sample, approximately 31% were seen once. Antigens for these TCRs are unknown. Sequencing used cultured CD8+ T cells from PBMCs, obtained from culture after CMV antigen stimulation. These TCRs come from a human donor in good health (CMV status not recorded). Some clones in this sample may be carry-over from other donors' samples.

This clonotype was picked up a small number of times. The chain recombines TRBV11-2 with TRBJ2-1, with TRBD2 matching 9 bases. Germline V gives CDR1 SGHAT, CDR2 FQNNGV. The junction had 16 bases not matched to a gene; V was cut back by 11 bases and J by 8 bases. The CDR3 contains 15 residues. The CDR3 DNA sequence: TGTGCCCATCTGGGGCGGGGGGGCCACTTAGATGAGCAGTTCTTC. Translating it yields CAHLGRGGHLDEQFF.

This clonotype was seen more than once but under ten times. This chain joins TRBV6-2 or TRBV6-3 and TRBJ1-1, with D unclear. The CDR3 spans 13 residues. Germline V gene lookup returns CDR1 MNHEY and CDR2 SVGEGT. V dropped 5 bases and J dropped 2 bases, with 9 bases sitting between them. The CDR3 sequence is CASSANKNTEAFF. The DNA of the CDR3 is TGTGCCAGCAGTGCCAACAAAAACACTGAAGCTTTCTTT.

The sample holds a few counts of this clonotype. This chain uses TRBV6-4 with TRBJ1-1; D is unresolved. V dropped 6 bases and J dropped 2 bases, with 19 bases sitting between them. The CDR3 is made up of 16 amino acids. Per the germline V gene, CDR1 is MRHNA and CDR2 is SNTAGT. DNA for the CDR3: TGTGCCAGCAGGGAAGGGTTAGGAGTGGGAAACACTGAAGCTTTCTTT. Protein: CASREGLGVGNTEAFF.

As DNA, the CDR3 is TGTGCCAGCAGTATCTACAGGGTCGGGACTGAAGCTTTCTTT. It translates to CASSIYRVGTEAFF. The gene calls are TRBV11-2 and TRBJ1-1; D is perhaps TRBD1 (6 bases). Looked up from germline, CDR1 is SGHAT and CDR2 is FQNNGV. The V gene lost 6 bases and the J gene lost 5 bases, with 16 bases spanning the gap. The CDR3 loop spans 14 amino acids.

This clonotype was recorded once. The chain couples TRBV4-1 to TRBJ1-3; D gene uncertain. Deletions cut 0 bases from V and 7 bases from J, with 13 bases between. Looked up from germline, CDR1 is MGHRA and CDR2 is YSYEKL. CDR3 length: 15 residues. CDR3 protein: CASSQDSGFANTIYF. CDR3 DNA: TGCGCCAGCAGCCAAGATAGCGGGTTCGCGAACACCATATATTTT.

The gene calls are TRBV6-2 or TRBV6-3 and TRBJ2-1, with TRBD1 matching 9 bases. The CDR3 totals 17 residues. Germline trimming cut 0 bases from V and 4 bases from J; bases unmatched to any gene: 7. The germline V gene encodes CDR1 MNHEY and CDR2 SVGEGT. CDR3 DNA: TGTGCCAGCAGTTACTCTAAGGACAGGGGATCATACAATGAGCAGTTCTTC. As protein: CASSYSKDRGSYNEQFF.

The CDR3 here is CSVGGQGAPNTEAFF. CDR3 coding DNA: TGCAGCGTTGGGGGACAGGGGGCGCCGAACACTGAAGCTTTCTTT. V gene TRBV29-1 combines with J gene TRBJ1-1, with 12 bases that match TRBD1. The V segment lost 4 bases and the J segment 1 base; nucleotides outside the gene matches: 4. The CDR3 spans 15 residues. Germline CDR1 reads SQVTM; CDR2 reads ANQGSEA. The whole variable domain, filled in from reference TRBV29-1 and TRBJ1-1, reads SAVISQKPSRDICQRGTSLTIQCQVDSQVTMMFWYRQQPGQSLTLIATANQGSEATYESGFVIDKFPISRPNLTFSTLTVSNMSPEDSSIYLCSVGGQGAPNTEAFFGQGTRLTVV.

This clonotype was seen a few times. A read error may explain this, as a much larger clone is one base away. CDR3 sequence (DNA): TGTGTCAGCAGCTTAACTTACGGGGCTAATCAGCCCCAGCATTTT. This encodes CVSSLTYGANQPQHF. The rearrangement uses TRBV7-2 and TRBJ1-5; TRBD1 might be the D (5 bases). The CDR3 consists of 15 residues. Looked up from germline, CDR1 is SGHTA and CDR2 is FQGNSA.

This chain connects TRBV7-6 to TRBJ2-5, with D perhaps matching TRBD1 (5 bases). Trimming removed 10 bases from V and 5 bases from J, with 23 bases in between. Germline values: CDR1 SGHVS, CDR2 FNYEAQ. The CDR3 is 15 amino acids. CDR3 region: CANRPAPLPSETQYF. The CDR3 DNA reads TGTGCCAACAGGCCCGCCCCACTTCCCTCGGAGACCCAGTACTTC.

This clonotype came up many times. J is TRBJ2-3 and V is TRBV18; 7 bases map to TRBD1. The CDR3 is made up of 15 amino acids. Germline V gene lookup returns CDR1 KGHSH and CDR2 LQKENI. J lost 0 bases, V lost 3 bases, and 3 bases had no gene match. Here the CDR3 reads CASSPGQVSTDTQYF. The CDR3 region has the DNA TGTGCCAGCTCACCCGGACAGGTGAGCACAGATACGCAGTATTTT.

This clonotype was recorded at least ten times. This chain joins TRBV10-2 and TRBJ2-5; TRBD1 might be the D (5 bases). The germline V and J ends were trimmed by 3 bases and 4 bases, with 9 bases remaining between them. Germline lookup yields CDR1 WSHSY and CDR2 SAAADI. This CDR3 has 13 residues. This CDR3 is CASSDGRGETQYF. The DNA of the CDR3 is TGCGCCAGCAGTGATGGTAGGGGAGAGACCCAGTACTTC.

This clonotype was seen ten or more times. This sequence joins TRBV2 and TRBJ1-1; D unresolved. V was pared by 7 bases and J by 5 bases, with 8 bases between. Germline loops: CDR1 SNHLY, CDR2 FYNNEI. The CDR3 has 11 amino acids. The CDR3 DNA is TGTGCCAGCACCGGGAGGACTGAAGCTTTCTTT. This encodes CASTGRTEAFF.

The V and J genes are TRBV7-9 and TRBJ2-3, with 7 bases aligning to TRBD1. J lost 0 bases, V lost 5 bases, and 8 bases had no gene match. The CDR3 sequence is 16 residues long. The germline V gene has CDR1 SEHNR and CDR2 FQNEAQ (reference sequence). CDR3 residues: CASSPHRGLSTDTQYF. CDR3 sequence (DNA): TGTGCCAGCAGCCCCCACAGGGGCCTAAGCACAGATACGCAGTATTTT.

The chain uses TRBV5-5 and TRBJ2-1; D call uncertain. V lost 0 bases to trimming and J lost 6 bases, with 13 bases between them. Germline V gene sequence: CDR1 SGHKS, CDR2 YYEKEE (reference sequence). The CDR3 has 15 residues. CDR3 protein: CASSLDSGDGNEQFF. DNA for the CDR3: TGTGCCAGCAGCTTGGATTCAGGCGATGGCAATGAGCAGTTCTTC.